This T cell receptor (beta chain) was captured by sequencing in a study of control samples from healthy donors and cancer patients. The data were produced by immunoSEQ multiplex PCR, yet TCRdb's version contains in-frame clones alone and is incomplete. Found here are about 180,000 clones, approximately 94% of them singletons; the top ten hold 1.4%. The CDR3 loop spans 17 amino acids. Deletions cut 0 bases from V and 5 bases from J, with 19 bases between. Germline V CDR1 and CDR2: ENHRY, SYGVKD. Sequenced input: blood. This chain uses TRBV10-3 with TRBJ2-5, with D perhaps being TRBD1 or TRBD2 (7 bases each). This sequence originates from a man younger than 45 in good health. CDR3 region: CAISESGRGRLQETQYF. Here the CDR3 DNA reads TGTGCCATCAGTGAGTCGGGGAGGGGGCGCCTCCAGGAGACCCAGTACTTC.